These 26 T cell receptor beta chains were sequenced from one sample in a study of blood T cell repertoires in COVID-19 (dated by TCRdb to about 2020). Receptor amplification or capture employed the immunoSEQ multiplex PCR assay. The table was pulled from immuneACCESS by TCRdb, which kept in-frame rearrangements only. Such tables lose some clones; where checked, under half of the loss comes from unresolved V genes, and the rest has no known cause. The sample table lists about 190,000 clones, 90% of them with a count of one. The top ten constitute about 0.66% of the sample. Sequencing was done on a sample of peripheral blood. These receptor sequences come from a man aged 50 to 60 with acute or convalescent COVID-19.

The chain carries TRBV2 and TRBJ1-5; D may be TRBD1 (6 bases). The CDR3 covers 12 residues. Per the germline V gene, CDR1 is SNHLY and CDR2 is FYNNEI. The ends were cut back, 10 bases at V and 9 bases at J, with 16 bases in the middle. Here the CDR3 reads CATGTPGRPQHF. Here the CDR3 DNA reads TGTGCCACCGGGACACCGGGTCGGCCCCAGCATTTT.

The chain couples TRBV5-1 to TRBJ1-1; D is perhaps TRBD1 (5 bases). Germline V gene sequence: CDR1 SGHRS, CDR2 YFSETQ. The CDR3 totals 13 residues. The ends were cut back, 2 bases at V and 3 bases at J, with 8 bases in the middle. The CDR3: CASSFGGDTEAFF. The CDR3 DNA sequence: TGCGCCAGCAGCTTCGGGGGGGACACTGAAGCTTTCTTT. The variable domain in full, completed from reference TRBV5-1 and TRBJ1-1, reads KAGVTQTPRYLIKTRGQQVTLSCSPISGHRSVSWYQQTPGQGLQFLFEYFSETQRNKGNFPGRFSGRQFSNSRSEMNVSTLELGDSALYLCASSFGGDTEAFFGQGTRLTVV.

This clone was found a few times. This chain joins TRBV19 and TRBJ1-1; TRBD1 might be the D (5 bases). The length of the CDR3 is 12 residues. From germline, CDR1 is LNHDA and CDR2 SQIVND (reference sequence). V lost 6 bases, J lost 7 bases, and 12 bases lay in between. CDR3 DNA: TGTGCCAGTAGCCTCACCCAGGGTGAAGCTTTCTTT. This codes for CASSLTQGEAFF.

The rearrangement links TRBV2 to TRBJ2-2; 9 bases are shared with TRBD1. This CDR3 has 15 residues. Unmatched junction bases numbered 7, after V lost 7 bases and J lost 4 bases. CDR1 is SNHLY, CDR2 FYNNEI, per germline. Here the CDR3 DNA reads TGTGCCAGCAAAGAACAGGGGGCGGTCACCGGGGAGCTGTTTTTT. Residues: CASKEQGAVTGELFF.

V gene TRBV2 combines with J gene TRBJ1-5; D is possibly TRBD1 (6 bases). In germline, CDR1 is SNHLY, CDR2 FYNNEI. This CDR3 has 15 amino acids. Trimming took off 3 bases at V and 1 base at J, with 10 bases between the two ends. The CDR3 loop reads CASSDGGLSNQPQHF. Written as DNA, the CDR3 is TGTGCCAGCAGTGACGGGGGGCTGAGCAATCAGCCCCAGCATTTT.

This chain connects TRBV10-3 to TRBJ2-7; D is ambiguous. Germline loops: CDR1 ENHRY, CDR2 SYGVKD. The CDR3 runs 11 residues. With 8 bases removed from V and 3 bases from J, the gap between germline ends came to 8 bases. The CDR3 loop is CAILGGYEQYF. In DNA form, the CDR3 reads TGTGCCATCCTTGGCGGCTACGAGCAGTACTTC.

This chain uses TRBV4-1 with TRBJ2-1; 12 positions match TRBD2. Germline V gene data show CDR1 as MGHRA and CDR2 as YSYEKL. J was trimmed by 10 bases and V by 0 bases; bases with no gene match: 10. CDR3 length equals 17 residues. CDR3 region: CASSQDLSASGRDEQFF. The CDR3 bases are TGCGCCAGCAGCCAAGATCTATCGGCTAGCGGGAGGGACGAGCAGTTCTTC.

This sequence joins TRBV28 and TRBJ1-6, with unresolved D. The CDR3 consists of 13 residues. Germline CDR1 is MDHEN and CDR2 is SYDVKM. Deletions cut 5 bases from V and 8 bases from J, with 10 bases between. CDR3 amino acids: CASSRRGDSPLHF. CDR3 DNA: TGTGCCAGCAGTCGCCGGGGTGATTCACCCCTCCACTTT.

This rearrangement joins TRBV9 to TRBJ1-2; tentative D call: TRBD1 (6 bases). Trimming pared 3 bases from V and 8 bases from J, leaving 20 bases between. The CDR3 runs 15 residues. Per the germline V gene, CDR1 is SGDLS and CDR2 is YYNGEE. The CDR3 bases are TGTGCCAGCAGCGCCACCCCCAATGGGGACATCGGCTACACCTTC. This codes for CASSATPNGDIGYTF.

The rearrangement joins TRBV13 to TRBJ2-1, with 7 bases fitting TRBD2. The CDR3 length is 14 residues. V was clipped by 4 bases and J by 8 bases; unmatched bases: 8. Per the germline V gene, CDR1 is PRHDT and CDR2 is FYEKMQ (reference sequence). CDR3: CASSSEREEHEQFF. CDR3 sequence (DNA): TGTGCCAGCAGCTCGGAGCGGGAAGAGCATGAGCAGTTCTTC. Based on the CDR3 plus reference TRBV13 and TRBJ2-1, the full variable domain is AAGVIQSPRHLIKEKRETATLKCYPIPRHDTVYWYQQGPGQDPQFLISFYEKMQSDKGSIPDRFSAQQFSDYHSELNMSSLELGDSALYFCASSSEREEHEQFFGPGTRLTVL.

The chain has TRBV5-1 and TRBJ2-5; TRBD2 matches 15 bases. The CDR3 loop spans 18 amino acids. The ends lost 0 bases at V and 3 bases at J; junction bases unmatched: 6. Germline V CDR1 and CDR2: SGHRS, YFSETQ. CDR3: CASSLAPWTSGGEETQYF. Here the CDR3 DNA reads TGCGCCAGCAGCTTGGCCCCGTGGACTAGCGGGGGGGAAGAGACCCAGTACTTC.

In DNA form, the CDR3 reads TGTGCCAGTAGCCTCTCCGGCGGGGCAGACACTGAAGCTTTCTTT. Translated, it gives CASSLSGGADTEAFF. The rearrangement uses TRBV19 and TRBJ1-1; tentatively, D is TRBD1 (5 bases). The CDR3 covers 15 residues. Trimming shortened V by 6 bases and J by 3 bases, and 17 bases separated the two germline ends. From germline, CDR1 is LNHDA and CDR2 SQIVND (reference sequence).

This clone was seen just once. The gene calls are TRBV7-2 and TRBJ2-7; 11 nucleotides align to TRBD2. The CDR3 has 16 residues. V trimming: 2 bases; J trimming: 6 bases; junction bases outside the gene matches: 9. Per germline, CDR1 SGHTA and CDR2 FQGNSA. CDR3 sequence: CASSLLGGGTSGEQYF. The CDR3 bases are TGTGCCAGCAGCTTACTCGGGGGGGGGACTAGCGGCGAGCAGTACTTC.

The V call is TRBV12-3 or TRBV12-4, the J call TRBJ1-3; no reliable D call. The CDR3 is made up of 11 amino acids. The V end lost 6 bases, the J end lost 8 bases, and 8 bases lay between the germline ends. CDR3 nucleotide sequence: TGTGCCAGCAGCTTTCCCCACACCATATATTTT. Protein product: CASSFPHTIYF.

The CDR3, as DNA: TGTGCCAGCAGGCGGGTGGGGGCCTCCTACAATGAGCAGTTCTTC. Its translation: CASRRVGASYNEQFF. The V call is TRBV6-5, the J call TRBJ2-1, with D tentatively TRBD1 (6 bases). This CDR3 is built from 15 residues. Germline CDR1 MNHEY, CDR2 SVGAGI. The V end lost 6 bases, the J end lost 0 bases, and 12 bases lay between the germline ends.

This clone is a singleton in its sample. This rearrangement joins TRBV30 to TRBJ1-2; D is undetermined. The CDR3 sequence is 14 residues long. V dropped 1 base and J dropped 0 bases, with 9 bases sitting between them. CDR1 is GTSNPN and CDR2 is SVGIG in the germline V gene (reference sequence). The CDR3: CAWSAQLANYGYTF. CDR3 in DNA: TGTGCCTGGAGTGCCCAATTAGCTAACTATGGCTACACCTTC.

CDR3 nucleotide sequence: TGTGCCTGGACACGACAGGTCGCTTCACCCCTCCACTTT. Amino acid sequence: CAWTRQVASPLHF. The V gene is TRBV30, the J gene TRBJ1-6; D is perhaps TRBD1 (6 bases). CDR3 length: 13 residues. Deletions cut 4 bases from V and 9 bases from J, with 13 bases between. Germline-derived CDR1 and CDR2 are GTSNPN and SVGIG (reference sequence). Looking up the rest from reference TRBV30 and TRBJ1-6 gives the full variable domain: SQTIHQWPATLVQPVGSPLSLECTVEGTSNPNLYWYRQAAGRGLQLLFYSVGIGQISSEVPQNLSASRPQDRQFILSSKKLLLSDSGFYLCAWTRQVASPLHFGNGTRLTVT.

The CDR3 protein is CATSDFGTEAFF. CDR3 nucleotide sequence: TGTGCCACCAGTGATTTCGGCACTGAAGCTTTCTTT. This chain joins TRBV24-1 and TRBJ1-1; D not certain. Between the trimmed V and J ends, which lost 1 base and 4 bases, there was a span of 3 bases. The CDR3 spans 12 residues. Germline lookup yields CDR1 KGHDR and CDR2 SFDVKD.

The genes are TRBV10-3 and TRBJ2-5; tentatively, D is TRBD1 (6 bases). Trimming cost V 5 bases and J 3 bases, with 16 bases left between them. The germline V gene has CDR1 ENHRY and CDR2 SYGVKD. This CDR3 is 15 amino acids long. In DNA, the CDR3 is TGTGCCATCAGTCCCGCCAGGGGTAAAAAAGAGACCCAGTACTTC. Encoded protein: CAISPARGKKETQYF.

The chain carries TRBV15 and TRBJ1-3, with 10 bases aligning to TRBD2. The end of the DNA fits TRBJ2-2 better, so the J call may be wrong. The CDR3 covers 14 residues. From germline, CDR1 is LNHNV and CDR2 YYDKDF (reference sequence). This CDR3 is CAVSGRALSGELFF. The CDR3 DNA follows: TGTGCCGTGAGCGGGAGGGCGTTAAGTGGGGAGCTGTTTTTT.

This sequence joins TRBV5-5 and TRBJ2-2; 7 bases line up with TRBD2. The CDR3 runs to 13 residues. V shed 3 bases, J shed 5 bases, and the junction held 1 base outside the gene matches. CDR1 and CDR2 (germline): SGHKS, YYEKEE (reference sequence). The CDR3 is CASSWGGTGELFF. CDR3 bases: TGTGCCAGCAGCTGGGGAGGGACCGGGGAGCTGTTTTTT. Full variable domain (missing parts from reference TRBV5-5 and TRBJ2-2): DAGVTQSPTHLIKTRGQQVTLRCSPISGHKSVSWYQQVLGQGPQFIFQYYEKEERGRGNFPDRFSARQFPNYSSELNVNALLLGDSALYLCASSWGGTGELFFGEGSRLTVL.

To note about this clone: Other nucleotide sequences in the sample specify the same CDR3. The chain links TRBV28 to TRBJ2-7; D gene ambiguous. The V gene's germline CDR1 is MDHEN and CDR2 SYDVKM. The CDR3 has 12 amino acids. Trimming took 5 bases from V and 4 from J, leaving 9 bases between them. CDR3 in DNA: TGTGCCAGCAGTCGGTACTCATACGAGCAGTACTTC. Its translation: CASSRYSYEQYF.

The CDR3 DNA reads TGTGCCAGCAGCCATATCCTAGCCAAAAACATTCAGTACTTC. It is translated as CASSHILAKNIQYF. This chain joins TRBV3-1 (or the pseudogene TRBV3-2) and TRBJ2-4; D remains unclear. This CDR3 contains 14 residues. From germline, CDR1 is LGHDT and CDR2 YNNKEL (reference sequence). V was clipped by 3 bases and J by 0 bases, with 6 bases between them.

The chain carries TRBV4-1 and TRBJ1-4, with 8 positions matching TRBD1. Germline V gene lookup returns CDR1 MGHRA and CDR2 YSYEKL. The CDR3 contains 14 residues. V lost 4 bases and J lost 4; bases outside the gene matches: 2. Here the CDR3 reads CASSLGQGNEKLFF. The CDR3 DNA reads TGCGCCAGCAGCCTCGGACAGGGTAATGAAAAACTGTTTTTT.

The gene calls are TRBV4-1 and TRBJ2-1; 14 nucleotides align to TRBD2. V shed 4 bases, J shed 15 bases, and the junction held 11 bases outside the gene matches. The CDR3 loop spans 15 amino acids. Germline CDR1 MGHRA, CDR2 YSYEKL. CDR3 in amino acids: CASSLPWTSGRRLFF. CDR3 nucleotides: TGCGCCAGCAGCCTCCCTTGGACTAGCGGGAGGAGGCTGTTCTTC.

The V and J genes are TRBV4-3 and TRBJ1-6, with 7 bases aligning to TRBD1. This CDR3 is 17 amino acids long. CDR1 and CDR2 (germline): LGHNA, YSLEER. The junction had 14 bases not matched to a gene; V was cut back by 4 bases and J by 8 bases. CDR3 sequence: CASSREASGQGDSPLHF. In DNA form, the CDR3 reads TGCGCCAGCAGCCGGGAGGCCAGCGGGCAGGGGGATTCACCCCTCCACTTT.